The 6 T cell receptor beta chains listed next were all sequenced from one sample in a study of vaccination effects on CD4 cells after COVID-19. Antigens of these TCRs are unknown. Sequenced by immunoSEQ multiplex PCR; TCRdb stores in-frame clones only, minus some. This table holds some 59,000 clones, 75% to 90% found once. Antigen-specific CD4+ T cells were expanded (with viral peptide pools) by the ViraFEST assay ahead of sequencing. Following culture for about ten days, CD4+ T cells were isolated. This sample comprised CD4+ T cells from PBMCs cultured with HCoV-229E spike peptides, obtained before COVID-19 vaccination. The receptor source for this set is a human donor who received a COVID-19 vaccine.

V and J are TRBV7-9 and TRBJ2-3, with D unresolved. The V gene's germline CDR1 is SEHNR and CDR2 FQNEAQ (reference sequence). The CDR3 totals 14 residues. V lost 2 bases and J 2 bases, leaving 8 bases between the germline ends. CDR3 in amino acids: CASSLFPFTDTQYF. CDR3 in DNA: TGTGCCAGCAGCTTATTTCCTTTCACAGATACGCAGTATTTT. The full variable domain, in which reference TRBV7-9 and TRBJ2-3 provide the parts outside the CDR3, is DTGVSQNPRHKITKRGQNVTFRCDPISEHNRLYWYRQTLGQGPEFLTYFQNEAQLEKSRLLSDRFSAERPKGSFSTLEIQRTEQGDSAMYLCASSLFPFTDTQYFGPGTRLTVL.

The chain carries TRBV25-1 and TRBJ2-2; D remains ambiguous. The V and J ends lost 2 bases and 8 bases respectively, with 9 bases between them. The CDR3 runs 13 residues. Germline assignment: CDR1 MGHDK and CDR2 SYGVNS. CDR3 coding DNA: TGTGCCAGCAGTGAAGTTTCATTTGGGGAGCTGTTTTTT. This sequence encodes CASSEVSFGELFF.

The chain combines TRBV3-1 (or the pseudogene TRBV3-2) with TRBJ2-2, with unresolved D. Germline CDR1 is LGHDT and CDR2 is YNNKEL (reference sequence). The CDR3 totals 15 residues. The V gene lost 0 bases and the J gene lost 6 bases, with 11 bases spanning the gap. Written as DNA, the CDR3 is TGTGCCAGCAGCCAAGATCCCGGAGCCTCCGGGGAGCTGTTTTTT. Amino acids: CASSQDPGASGELFF.

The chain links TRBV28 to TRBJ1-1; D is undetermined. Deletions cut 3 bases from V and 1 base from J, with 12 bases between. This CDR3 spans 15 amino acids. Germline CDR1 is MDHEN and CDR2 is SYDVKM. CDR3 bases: TGTGCCAGCAGTTTGGGTGGGCATTCGAACACTGAAGCTTTCTTT. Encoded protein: CASSLGGHSNTEAFF.

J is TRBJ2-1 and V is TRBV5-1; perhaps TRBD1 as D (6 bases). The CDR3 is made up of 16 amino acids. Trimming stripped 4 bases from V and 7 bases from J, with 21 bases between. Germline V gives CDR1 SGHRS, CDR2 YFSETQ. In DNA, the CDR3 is TGCGCCAGCAGCCCGGACCCTCAGGGGTGGCTAAATGAGCAGTTCTTC. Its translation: CASSPDPQGWLNEQFF.

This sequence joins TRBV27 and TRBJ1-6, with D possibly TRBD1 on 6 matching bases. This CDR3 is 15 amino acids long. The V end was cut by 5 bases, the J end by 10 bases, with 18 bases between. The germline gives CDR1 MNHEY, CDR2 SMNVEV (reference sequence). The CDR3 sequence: CASSPLTGSVSPLHF. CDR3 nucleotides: TGTGCCAGCAGTCCCCTCACAGGGTCGGTCTCACCCCTCCACTTT.